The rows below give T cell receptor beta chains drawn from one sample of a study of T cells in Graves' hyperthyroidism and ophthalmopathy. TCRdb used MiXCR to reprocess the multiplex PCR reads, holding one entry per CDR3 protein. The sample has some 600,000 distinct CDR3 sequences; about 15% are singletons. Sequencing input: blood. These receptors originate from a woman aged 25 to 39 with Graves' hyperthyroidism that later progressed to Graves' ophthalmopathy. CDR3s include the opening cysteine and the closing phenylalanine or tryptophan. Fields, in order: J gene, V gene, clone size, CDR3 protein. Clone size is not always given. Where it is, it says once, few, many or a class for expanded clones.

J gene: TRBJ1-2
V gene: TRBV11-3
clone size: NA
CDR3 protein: CASSLETRMDGYTF

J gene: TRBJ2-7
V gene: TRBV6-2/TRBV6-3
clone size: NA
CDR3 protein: CASSYSRRMIEQYF

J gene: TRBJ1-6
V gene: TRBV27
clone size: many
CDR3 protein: CASSLVRGSSNSPLHF

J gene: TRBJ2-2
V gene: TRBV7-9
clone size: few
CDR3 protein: CASSSGPTGELFF

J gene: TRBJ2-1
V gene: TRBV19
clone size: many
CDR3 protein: CASRTPGLAGNEQFF

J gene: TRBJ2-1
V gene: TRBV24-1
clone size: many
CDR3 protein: CATSDPGLRGNEQFF

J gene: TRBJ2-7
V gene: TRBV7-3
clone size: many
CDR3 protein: CASSYSAAGNYEQYF

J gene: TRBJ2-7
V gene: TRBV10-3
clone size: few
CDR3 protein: CAIRPWGAGDSYEQYF

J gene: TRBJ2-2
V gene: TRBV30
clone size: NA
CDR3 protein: CAWDLGGPYTGELFF

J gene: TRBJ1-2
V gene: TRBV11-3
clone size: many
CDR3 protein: CASSLPGEPYGYTF

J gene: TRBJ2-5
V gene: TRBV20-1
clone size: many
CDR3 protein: CSAGPEETQYF

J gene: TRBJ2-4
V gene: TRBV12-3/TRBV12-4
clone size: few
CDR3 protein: CASSLLLVTLAKNIQYF

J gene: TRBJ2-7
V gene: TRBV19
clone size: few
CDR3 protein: CASSTQGSSYEQYF

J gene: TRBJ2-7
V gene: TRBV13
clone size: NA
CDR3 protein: CASSLGFGTVRVDEQYF

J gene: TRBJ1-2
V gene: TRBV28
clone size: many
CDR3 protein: CASSSRTYGYTF

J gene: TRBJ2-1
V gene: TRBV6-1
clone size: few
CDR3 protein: CASSESVAGGGNEQFF

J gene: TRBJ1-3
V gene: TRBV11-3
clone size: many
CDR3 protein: CASSLNIPSGGVLSGNTIYF

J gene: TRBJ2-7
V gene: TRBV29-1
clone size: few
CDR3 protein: CSVLFRQGSSYEQYF

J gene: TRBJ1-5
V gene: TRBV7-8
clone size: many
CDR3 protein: CASSPRWGDSNQPQHF

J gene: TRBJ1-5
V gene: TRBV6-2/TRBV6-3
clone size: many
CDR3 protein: CASSYRQGPQHF

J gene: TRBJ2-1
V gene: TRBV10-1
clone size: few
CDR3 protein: CASSVDRGEQSYNEQFF

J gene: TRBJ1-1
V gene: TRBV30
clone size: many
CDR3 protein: CAWSRESGKAFF

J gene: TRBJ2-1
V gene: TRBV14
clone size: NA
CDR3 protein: CASSQDQRRVPYSEQFF

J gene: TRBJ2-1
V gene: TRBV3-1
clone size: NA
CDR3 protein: CASSPPGTGRVF

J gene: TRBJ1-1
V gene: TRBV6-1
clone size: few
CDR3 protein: CASSNGQGGTEAFF